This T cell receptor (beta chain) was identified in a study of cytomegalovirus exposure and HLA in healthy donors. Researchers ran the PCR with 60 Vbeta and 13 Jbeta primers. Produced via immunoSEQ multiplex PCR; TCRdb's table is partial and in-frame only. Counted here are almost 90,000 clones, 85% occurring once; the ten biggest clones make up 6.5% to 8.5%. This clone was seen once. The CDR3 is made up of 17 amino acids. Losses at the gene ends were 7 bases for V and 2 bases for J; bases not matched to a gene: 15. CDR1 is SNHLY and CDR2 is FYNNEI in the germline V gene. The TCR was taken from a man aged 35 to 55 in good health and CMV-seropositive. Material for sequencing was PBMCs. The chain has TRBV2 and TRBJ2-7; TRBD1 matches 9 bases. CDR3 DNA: TGTGCCAGCATTCCCCAACAGCCCGGGACAGGGACCTACGAGCAGTACTTC. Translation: CASIPQQPGTGTYEQYF.